The clone carrying this T cell receptor (beta chain) was picked up one time. The data were obtained in a study of blood T cell repertoires in COVID-19. Study in general: Specimens from acute and convalescent COVID-19 originated in the United States, Italy and Spain. The analysed material was cDNA or gDNA that came from T cells, B-cell-depleted T cells, or PBMCs.

Using immunoSEQ multiplex PCR, the repertoire was profiled, and TCRdb retains in-frame clones only, with some absent. This sample has 250,000 to 300,000 clones, with approximately 81% found just once. The CDR3 is 14 residues long. The germline V gene encodes CDR1 LNHNV and CDR2 YYDKDF (reference sequence). V gave up 6 bases and J gave up 4 bases; unmatched junction bases: 5. The chain has TRBV15 and TRBJ1-3, with 8 bases lining up with TRBD1. The clonotype was recovered from an older woman with active or convalescent COVID-19. Sequencing input: peripheral blood. The CDR3 loop reads CATRSDRGGNTIYF. The CDR3 nucleotides read TGTGCCACCAGATCAGACAGGGGAGGAAACACCATATATTTT.